The following is a TCR beta chain sequence with its context. The antigen remains undetermined. Repertoires were generated with immunoSEQ multiplex PCR, while TCRdb's copy carries only in-frame clones and drops some. Among fewer than 90,000 clones listed, approximately 85% were seen once. The data are from a study of T cells in localized non-small cell lung cancer. General observations from the study: Uninvolved neighboring lung showed the greatest T cell clonality, exceeding tumor. An association was observed between higher blood T cell density and longer overall survival. Adjacent lung had a median 57 of the 100 largest tumor clones.

V lost 5 bases to trimming and J lost 0 bases, with 13 bases between them. CDR1 is SEHNR, CDR2 FQNEAQ, per germline (reference sequence). The CDR3 runs to 15 residues. The clonotype originates from a man aged 35 to 69 with stage I lung adenocarcinoma. The sample was peripheral blood, taken before any cancer treatment. The rearrangement joins TRBV7-9 to TRBJ1-2; D remains unclear. CDR3 region: CASSTSDAANYGYTF. DNA of the CDR3: TGTGCCAGCAGCACCTCGGACGCAGCTAACTATGGCTACACCTTC.